The present T cell receptor (beta chain) was sequenced within a study of Graves' ophthalmopathy and Graves' hyperthyroidism. Study conclusions and caveats: Appearing in blood as well were most expanded thyroid clonotypes above 0.001 frequency. Discrimination between ophthalmopathy and stable hyperthyroidism by a 13-signature model showed about 89% sensitivity and 65% to 84% specificity. The model's ophthalmopathy progression predictions had approximately 71% sensitivity and about 72% specificity.

With 0 bases removed from V and 4 bases from J, the gap between germline ends came to 7 bases. Germline loops: CDR1 LNHDA, CDR2 SQIVND (reference sequence). The length of the CDR3 is 15 residues. On this clonotype itself: What it binds is not known.

TCR beta CDR3 regions were amplified from RNA transcripts. RT-PCR was first run with HTBI primers, then multiplex PCR in a second round. TCRdb itself ran the multiplex PCR reads through MiXCR, one entry per CDR3 protein. The sample lists 230,000 or so distinct CDR3 sequences; around 50% were seen once. The genes are TRBV19 and TRBJ2-6; D gene uncertain. This TCR was recovered from an adult man with Graves' ophthalmopathy. Input material: peripheral blood. The CDR3 is CASSIEGRGANVLTF. The DNA of the CDR3 is TGTGCCAGTAGTATAGAGGGCCGGGGGGCCAACGTCCTGACTTTC.